The 21 T cell receptor beta chains presented below share a single source sample, sequenced in a study of cytomegalovirus exposure and HLA in healthy donors (dated by TCRdb to about 2017). The library was built by means of the immunoSEQ multiplex PCR assay. For the multiplex PCR, a mixture combining 60 forward primers for TCR Vbeta segments and 13 reverse primers for TCR Jbeta segments was used. The immuneACCESS repertoire file appears here via TCRdb, limited to in-frame rearrangements. These files lack a portion of the clones; in checked studies, under half of the deficit traces to unresolved V genes, and the cause of the others is not known. For this sample the table gives fewer than 200,000 clones, of which around 79% were detected only once. Under 1.5% of the sample belongs to the ten largest clones. Sequenced sample: PBMCs. These receptor sequences come from a man between 18 and 35 years old in good health and CMV-seronegative.

The chain couples TRBV7-9 to TRBJ1-4, with D maybe TRBD1 (5 bases). The germline V and J ends were trimmed by 6 bases and 4 bases, with 18 bases remaining between them. CDR1 SEHNR and CDR2 FQNEAQ come from the germline V gene (reference sequence). This CDR3 has 16 amino acids. The CDR3 bases are TGTGCCAGCAGTCCTGGGGGGGGAACCCTTAATGAAAAACTGTTTTTT. This gives the protein CASSPGGGTLNEKLFF.

This clone appeared once. The chain is built from TRBV4-3 and TRBJ1-6; D unresolved. Trimming removed 1 base from V and 5 bases from J, with 9 bases in between. The CDR3 has 15 amino acids. CDR1 LGHNA and CDR2 YSLEER come from the germline V gene. CDR3 loop: CASSQGQADNSPLHF. The CDR3 region has the DNA TGCGCCAGCAGCCAAGGGCAGGCTGATAATTCACCCCTCCACTTT.

V gene TRBV7-2 combines with J gene TRBJ2-2; 7 nucleotides match TRBD2. CDR3 length: 18 residues. Germline CDR1 reads SGHTA; CDR2 reads FQGNSA. V lost 5 bases and J lost 2; bases outside the gene matches: 14. The CDR3 here is CASSLRHSSGVNTGELFF. DNA of the CDR3: TGTGCCAGCAGCCTACGCCATTCCAGCGGGGTCAACACCGGGGAGCTGTTTTTT.

The chain carries TRBV19 and TRBJ1-1, with TRBD1 as a possible D gene (6 bases). V lost 3 bases and J 5 bases, leaving 13 bases between the germline ends. This CDR3 is built from 14 residues. Germline lookup yields CDR1 LNHDA and CDR2 SQIVND (reference sequence). The CDR3: CASSMEWQGTEAFF. In DNA form, the CDR3 reads TGTGCCAGTAGTATGGAGTGGCAGGGGACTGAAGCTTTCTTT.

CDR3 coding DNA: TGTGCCAGCAGTGCCGGACAGGCCGCGTTATTTGGTGGCTACACCTTC. It yields the protein CASSAGQAALFGGYTF. The chain employs TRBV6-1 and TRBJ1-2, with 7 positions matching TRBD1. The germline gives CDR1 MNHNS, CDR2 SASEGT. This CDR3 has 16 residues. After removal of 4 bases from V and 7 bases from J, the junction contained 15 bases not matched to a gene.

This chain joins TRBV2 and TRBJ1-6, with a weak D call TRBD1 (5 bases). CDR1 and CDR2 (germline): SNHLY, FYNNEI. CDR3 size: 13 residues. V lost 6 bases to trimming and J lost 5 bases, with 8 bases between them. The CDR3, as DNA: TGTGCCAGCAGGGCAGGGAATAATTCACCCCTCCACTTT. Translating it yields CASRAGNNSPLHF.

The chain is built from TRBV6-1 and TRBJ2-2, with D tentatively TRBD2 (5 bases). The CDR3 is 14 residues long. Between the trimmed V and J ends, which lost 7 bases and 1 base, there was a span of 10 bases. Germline V CDR1 and CDR2: MNHNS, SASEGT. The CDR3 DNA reads as TGTGCCAGCAATAAGGACTGGAACACCGGGGAGCTGTTTTTT. Residues: CASNKDWNTGELFF.

V is TRBV27 and J is TRBJ2-3; 8 positions agree with TRBD2. The germline V gene has CDR1 MNHEY and CDR2 SMNVEV (reference sequence). With 0 bases clipped from V and 1 base from J, the junction kept 6 bases outside the gene matches. The CDR3 sequence is 17 residues long. The chain's CDR3 is CASSLSIVTSGTDTQYF. In DNA form, the CDR3 reads TGTGCCAGCAGTTTATCGATTGTGACTAGCGGCACAGATACGCAGTATTTT.

V gene TRBV7-2 combines with J gene TRBJ1-3, with D tentatively TRBD1 (6 bases). The CDR3 is 16 residues long. Germline V gene lookup returns CDR1 SGHTA and CDR2 FQGNSA. Trimming took off 3 bases at V and 0 bases at J, with 12 bases between the two ends. CDR3 region: CASSFATGLSGNTIYF. As DNA, the CDR3 is TGTGCCAGCAGCTTCGCGACAGGCCTCTCTGGAAACACCATATATTTT.

The rearrangement uses TRBV2 and TRBJ1-5; 7 bases line up with TRBD1. V trimming: 7 bases; J trimming: 4 bases; junction bases outside the gene matches: 7. Germline-derived CDR1 and CDR2 are SNHLY and FYNNEI. The CDR3 totals 14 residues. The CDR3: CASTRDSGNQPQHF. As DNA, the CDR3 is TGTGCCAGCACCCGGGACAGCGGGAATCAGCCCCAGCATTTT.

The gene calls are TRBV7-9 and TRBJ2-3; 14 nucleotides line up with TRBD2. The CDR3 has 17 residues. Per germline, CDR1 SEHNR and CDR2 FQNEAQ (reference sequence). Trimming at V came to 4 bases and at J to 2 bases, leaving 5 bases not matched to a gene. CDR3: CASSSGLAGGPTDTQYF. For the CDR3, the DNA is TGTGCCAGCAGCTCCGGACTAGCGGGGGGACCCACAGATACGCAGTATTTT.

This chain links TRBV27 with TRBJ2-5; possible D gene TRBD2, 6 bases. V lost 5 bases and J 5 bases, leaving 15 bases between the germline ends. From germline, CDR1 is MNHEY and CDR2 SMNVEV (reference sequence). The CDR3 sequence is 14 residues long. This chain's CDR3 is CASSASGWTETQYF. In DNA, the CDR3 is TGTGCCAGCAGTGCAAGCGGGTGGACTGAGACCCAGTACTTC.

The chain recombines TRBV11-2 with TRBJ2-7; 11 positions match TRBD2. The CDR3 is 15 residues long. CDR1 and CDR2 (germline): SGHAT, FQNNGV. V shed 5 bases and J 3 bases; nucleotides not matched to a gene: 6. The CDR3 DNA is TGTGCCAGCAGCAACGGGACTAGCGGCAGCTACGAGCAGTACTTC. Translation: CASSNGTSGSYEQYF.

The chain combines TRBV5-1 with TRBJ2-7; perhaps TRBD1 as D (6 bases). The CDR3 runs to 15 residues. Trimming left V 0 bases short and J 5 bases short, with 15 bases between. Germline V lookup: CDR1 SGHRS, CDR2 YFSETQ. DNA for the CDR3: TGCGCCAGCAGCTTGGTGTTCCAGGGGAACAACGAGCAGTACTTC. Amino acid sequence: CASSLVFQGNNEQYF. The full variable domain, with the rest looked up from reference TRBV5-1 and TRBJ2-7, is KAGVTQTPRYLIKTRGQQVTLSCSPISGHRSVSWYQQTPGQGLQFLFEYFSETQRNKGNFPGRFSGRQFSNSRSEMNVSTLELGDSALYLCASSLVFQGNNEQYFGPGTRLTVT.

CDR3 nucleotides: TGTGCCAGCAGCGCTAGCGGGAGGGCCTACGAGCAGTACTTC. It encodes CASSASGRAYEQYF. The V and J genes are TRBV9 and TRBJ2-5; TRBD2 matches at 12 bases. The end of the DNA is better explained by TRBJ2-7, so the J call may be wrong. Germline CDR1 SGDLS, CDR2 YYNGEE. This CDR3 has 14 residues.

This sequence joins TRBV7-2 and TRBJ2-7, with D tentatively TRBD2 (5 bases). Trimming cost V 1 base and J 1 base, with 11 bases left between them. The CDR3 spans 15 residues. Germline lookup yields CDR1 SGHTA and CDR2 FQGNSA. The CDR3 is CASSLGRRTSYEQYF. The CDR3 DNA sequence: TGTGCCAGCAGCTTAGGGAGGCGGACTTCCTACGAGCAGTACTTC.

The J gene is TRBJ1-5, the V gene TRBV30; D unresolved. Germline assignment: CDR1 GTSNPN and CDR2 SVGIG (reference sequence). There are 14 residues in the CDR3. The germline V and J ends were trimmed by 1 base and 4 bases, with 11 bases remaining between them. The CDR3 loop is CAWSGGQKNQPQHF. CDR3 nucleotides: TGTGCCTGGAGTGGTGGTCAGAAGAATCAGCCCCAGCATTTT.

The V call is TRBV30, the J call TRBJ2-3, with 8 positions matching TRBD2. This CDR3 comprises 12 residues. Germline loops: CDR1 GTSNPN, CDR2 SVGIG (reference sequence). CDR3 coding DNA: TGTTCGGGGCGGGAGGCGGGAGATACGCAGTATTTT. Its translation is CSGREAGDTQYF.

The rearrangement joins TRBV7-8 to TRBJ1-1, with unresolved D. In germline, CDR1 is SGHVS, CDR2 FQNEAQ. The V and J ends lost 1 base and 10 bases respectively, with 4 bases between them. CDR3 length: 10 amino acids. The CDR3 nucleotides are TGTGCCAGCAGCTTAGGGAGAGCTTTCTTT. The encoded protein is CASSLGRAFF.

The chain links TRBV9 to TRBJ2-4; the match to TRBD1 covers 7 bases. Germline V lookup: CDR1 SGDLS, CDR2 YYNGEE. This CDR3 is built from 14 residues. V lost 0 bases and J lost 8; bases outside the gene matches: 5. The CDR3 loop is CASSVGQGRDIQYF. Here the CDR3 DNA reads TGTGCCAGCAGCGTAGGACAGGGAAGGGACATTCAGTACTTC.

The chain recombines TRBV6-5 with TRBJ2-7; maybe TRBD2 (6 bases). The V and J ends lost 7 bases and 8 bases respectively, with 18 bases between them. The CDR3 spans 13 residues. Germline CDR1 and CDR2: MNHEY and SVGAGI. The CDR3 sequence: CASTSGPAGKQYF. The DNA for the CDR3 is TGTGCCAGCACCTCGGGGCCCGCGGGGAAGCAGTACTTC.